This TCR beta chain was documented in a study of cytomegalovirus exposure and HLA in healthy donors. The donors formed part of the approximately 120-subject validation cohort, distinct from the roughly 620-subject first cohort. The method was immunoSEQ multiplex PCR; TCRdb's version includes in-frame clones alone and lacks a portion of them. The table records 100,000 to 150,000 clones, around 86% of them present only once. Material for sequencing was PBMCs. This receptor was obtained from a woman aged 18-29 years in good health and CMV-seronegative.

CDR3: CASSSGTGVGTEAFF. The CDR3 DNA reads as TGTGCCAGCAGCAGCGGGACAGGGGTGGGGACTGAAGCTTTCTTT. This chain links TRBV7-3 with TRBJ1-1; TRBD1 agrees at 10 bases. Germline loops: CDR1 SGHTA, CDR2 FQGTGA. The CDR3 consists of 15 residues. The V and J ends lost 5 bases and 5 bases, in that order; junction bases with no gene match: 8.